One and the same sample provided the 30 T cell receptor beta chains below, sequenced in a study of blood T cell repertoires in COVID-19. Data came from immunoSEQ multiplex PCR; TCRdb stores just in-frame clones and leaves some out. The sample includes about 25,000 clones, about nine tenths of them seen just once. Sequenced material: peripheral blood. The source of these receptors is a man aged 50 to 60 with active COVID-19.

The chain is built from TRBV6-6 and TRBJ1-3, with 7 nucleotides matching TRBD1. In germline, CDR1 is MNHNY, CDR2 SVGAGI (reference sequence). The CDR3 is 14 amino acids. Unmatched junction bases numbered 0, after V lost 4 bases and J lost 0 bases. Written as DNA, the CDR3 is TGTGCCAGCAGTTGGGACAGCTCTGGAAACACCATATATTTT. Translating gives CASSWDSSGNTIYF.

The V call is TRBV7-8, the J call TRBJ1-1, with D unresolved. The CDR3 consists of 11 residues. Trimming shortened V by 5 bases and J by 2 bases, and 3 bases separated the two germline ends. CDR1 is SGHVS, CDR2 FQNEAQ, per germline. CDR3 in DNA: TGTGCCAGCAGCGTAAACACTGAAGCTTTCTTT. Protein product: CASSVNTEAFF.

This clone was observed once. CDR3 sequence: CASSPRLAGFTDTQYF. The CDR3 DNA reads TGTGCCAGCAGCCCGCGACTAGCGGGGTTCACAGATACGCAGTATTTT. The chain is built from TRBV13 and TRBJ2-3; 11 bases are a match to TRBD2. Trimming took 5 bases from V and 2 from J; bases not matched to a gene: 6. Looked up from germline, CDR1 is PRHDT and CDR2 is FYEKMQ (reference sequence). The CDR3 totals 16 residues.

The rearrangement links TRBV5-4 to TRBJ2-5, with 8 bases matching TRBD1. Germline values: CDR1 SGHNT, CDR2 YYREEE (reference sequence). V lost 4 bases to trimming and J lost 5 bases; unmatched junction nucleotides: 10. The CDR3 covers 15 residues. CDR3 loop: CASSVRTGSRETQYF. CDR3 DNA sequence: TGTGCCAGCAGCGTCAGGACAGGGTCTCGGGAGACCCAGTACTTC.

The chain carries TRBV28 and TRBJ1-4; TRBD1 agrees at 8 bases. Trimming took 6 bases from V and 3 from J; bases not matched to a gene: 3. This CDR3 comprises 14 residues. Germline assignment: CDR1 MDHEN and CDR2 SYDVKM. The CDR3 sequence is CASRETGANEKLFF. CDR3 sequence (DNA): TGTGCCAGCAGAGAGACAGGGGCTAATGAAAAACTGTTTTTT.

The chain is built from TRBV23-1 and TRBJ2-7; D possibly corresponds to TRBD1 (8 bases). TRBV23-1 is flagged as an ORF with uncertain function. The CDR3 is made up of 18 amino acids. V lost 1 base, J lost 2 bases, and 21 bases lay in between. The CDR3 DNA reads as TGCGCCAGCAGTCAATTGATAGGACTACAGGGGGGGGCCTACGAGCAGTACTTC. Amino acid sequence: CASSQLIGLQGGAYEQYF.

The V gene is TRBV4-1, the J gene TRBJ2-1; tentative D call: TRBD1 (6 bases). Trimming left V 2 bases short and J 5 bases short, with 13 bases between. There are 15 residues in the CDR3. Per the germline V gene, CDR1 is MGHRA and CDR2 is YSYEKL. CDR3 residues: CASSQPWGPNNEQFF. CDR3 sequence (DNA): TGCGCCAGCAGCCAACCATGGGGGCCTAACAATGAGCAGTTCTTC.

The chain couples TRBV14 to TRBJ2-7, with 10 bases fitting TRBD1. The CDR3 extends over 15 amino acids. CDR1 and CDR2 (germline): SGHDN, FVKESK. The ends lost 2 bases at V and 1 base at J; junction bases unmatched: 2. CDR3 DNA sequence: TGTGCCAGCAGCCAACGGGGACAGGGGTCCTACGAGCAGTACTTC. This gives the protein CASSQRGQGSYEQYF.

The table lists this clone with a count of one. This rearrangement joins TRBV7-2 to TRBJ1-5; D possibly corresponds to TRBD1 (6 bases). The length of the CDR3 is 15 residues. Germline V gene data show CDR1 as SGHTA and CDR2 as FQGNSA. Trimming took off 1 base at V and 1 base at J, with 8 bases between the two ends. The CDR3 nucleotides read TGTGCCAGCAGCTTAGTACAGGGAAGCAATCAGCCCCAGCATTTT. Amino acids: CASSLVQGSNQPQHF. Complete variable domain (other parts from reference TRBV7-2 and TRBJ1-5): GAGVSQSPSNKVTEKGKDVELRCDPISGHTALYWYRQSLGQGLEFLIYFQGNSAPDKSGLPSDRFSAERTGGSVSTLTIQRTQQEDSAVYLCASSLVQGSNQPQHFGDGTRLSIL.

The CDR3 region has the DNA TGTGCCAGCAGGGGGGGTTTCTCTGGGGCCAACGTCCTGACTTTC. It codes for CASRGGFSGANVLTF. The V gene is TRBV6-5, the J gene TRBJ2-6; D is possibly TRBD2 (6 bases). The V and J ends lost 6 bases and 0 bases respectively, with 9 bases between them. CDR1 is MNHEY, CDR2 SVGAGI, per germline. The CDR3 spans 15 residues.

This clone was observed a few times. This rearrangement joins TRBV28 to TRBJ2-7; 10 bases align to TRBD1. The CDR3 runs to 14 residues. V dropped 6 bases and J dropped 3; count of bases not matched to a gene: 5. CDR1 and CDR2 from the germline V gene are MDHEN and SYDVKM. This CDR3 is CASRPGQGFYEQYF. CDR3 nucleotide sequence: TGTGCCAGCAGACCGGGACAGGGGTTCTACGAGCAGTACTTC.

The chain carries TRBV7-3 and TRBJ2-1; a weak D match, TRBD1 (6 bases). The germline gives CDR1 SGHTA, CDR2 FQGTGA. V was shortened by 5 bases and J by 3 bases, with 17 bases between the two germline ends. The CDR3 contains 16 residues. The CDR3 DNA reads TGTGCCAGCAGCCTAGCCACCGACAGGATCTACAATGAGCAGTTCTTC. Protein sequence: CASSLATDRIYNEQFF.

The chain is built from TRBV4-1 and TRBJ2-3; 7 nucleotides agree with TRBD2. Unmatched junction bases numbered 4, after V lost 0 bases and J lost 4 bases. CDR1 and CDR2 (germline): MGHRA, YSYEKL. The CDR3 sequence is 15 residues long. The chain's CDR3 is CASSQDPTSADTQYF. CDR3 nucleotide sequence: TGCGCCAGCAGCCAAGATCCTACTAGCGCAGATACGCAGTATTTT.

This rearrangement joins TRBV3-1 (or the pseudogene TRBV3-2) to TRBJ1-2, with a possible D match to TRBD1 (5 bases). Trimming stripped 0 bases from V and 5 bases from J, with 13 bases between. This CDR3 comprises 15 residues. Germline loops: CDR1 LGHDT, CDR2 YNNKEL (reference sequence). The CDR3 protein is CASSQDRGGRYGYTF. The CDR3 coding sequence is TGTGCCAGCAGCCAAGATCGGGGGGGAAGGTATGGCTACACCTTC.

The chain joins TRBV19 to TRBJ1-5, with D unresolved. Germline lookup yields CDR1 LNHDA and CDR2 SQIVND (reference sequence). V lost 6 bases and J 9 bases, leaving 21 bases between the germline ends. The CDR3 is made up of 15 amino acids. The CDR3 DNA reads TGTGCCAGTAGCCTCCGGGATACGATAACTCGGCCCCAGCATTTT. This encodes CASSLRDTITRPQHF.

This chain joins TRBV6-6 and TRBJ1-2; maybe TRBD1 (5 bases). The CDR3 has 14 residues. V dropped 5 bases and J dropped 5 bases, with 15 bases sitting between them. Germline CDR1 is MNHNY and CDR2 is SVGAGI (reference sequence). The CDR3 nucleotides are TGTGCCAGCAGTAACCAACTTCAGGGTTATGGCTACACCTTC. This codes for CASSNQLQGYGYTF.

This chain uses TRBV18 with TRBJ2-1; the match to TRBD2 covers 7 bases. The germline gives CDR1 KGHSH, CDR2 LQKENI. V shed 3 bases, J shed 4 bases, and the junction held 12 bases outside the gene matches. The CDR3 spans 17 residues. The CDR3 loop is CASSPKAGVFQYNEQFF. CDR3 in DNA: TGTGCCAGCTCACCTAAGGCGGGAGTATTTCAGTACAATGAGCAGTTCTTC.

CDR3 sequence reads: CASSRQARRGTGELFF. The CDR3 coding sequence is TGTGCCAGCAGCCGACAGGCCCGTAGGGGCACCGGGGAGCTGTTTTTT. The rearrangement links TRBV5-6 to TRBJ2-2, with D perhaps TRBD1 (6 bases). Trimming removed 4 bases at V and 4 bases at J, with 17 bases between. The CDR3 length is 16 residues. From germline, CDR1 is SGHDT and CDR2 YYEEEE. The full variable domain, with the rest looked up from reference TRBV5-6 and TRBJ2-2, is DAGVTQSPTHLIKTRGQQVTLRCSPKSGHDTVSWYQQALGQGPQFIFQYYEEEERQRGNFPDRFSGHQFPNYSSELNVNALLLGDSALYLCASSRQARRGTGELFFGEGSRLTVL.

The chain uses TRBV2 and TRBJ1-5; D is possibly TRBD1 (5 bases). Germline V CDR1 and CDR2: SNHLY, FYNNEI. Deletions cut 5 bases from V and 0 bases from J, with 8 bases between. CDR3 size: 14 residues. CDR3 in amino acids: CASSLDISNQPQHF. The CDR3 bases are TGTGCCAGCAGTCTGGACATTAGCAATCAGCCCCAGCATTTT.

This chain uses TRBV6-2 or TRBV6-3 with TRBJ2-7; 7 nucleotides match TRBD2. With V trimmed by 4 bases and J by 2 bases, 8 bases remained unmatched. The V gene's germline CDR1 is MNHEY and CDR2 SVGEGT. The CDR3 loop spans 15 amino acids. The CDR3 bases are TGTGCCAGCAGTTCGCTAGCGGCTACTACCTACGAGCAGTACGTC. It yields the protein CASSSLAATTYEQYV.

The chain employs TRBV5-8 and TRBJ2-2, with D possibly TRBD2 on 6 matching bases. Between the trimmed V and J ends, which lost 4 bases and 2 bases, there was a span of 21 bases. The germline gives CDR1 SGHTS, CDR2 YDEGEE. The CDR3 is 18 residues long. CDR3 region: CASSGRTISGLNTGELFF. DNA of the CDR3: TGTGCCAGCAGCGGAAGGACTATAAGCGGATTAAACACCGGGGAGCTGTTTTTT.

The chain is built from TRBV3-1 (or the pseudogene TRBV3-2) and TRBJ2-6, with 9 bases fitting TRBD2. Germline lookup yields CDR1 LGHDT and CDR2 YNNKEL (reference sequence). CDR3 length: 17 amino acids. With 0 bases clipped from V and 2 bases from J, the junction kept 2 bases outside the gene matches. The CDR3: CASSQEAGGPGANVLTF. In DNA form, the CDR3 reads TGTGCCAGCAGCCAAGAGGCGGGAGGGCCTGGGGCCAACGTCCTGACTTTC.

The chain links TRBV2 to TRBJ1-1, with D unresolved. Looked up from germline, CDR1 is SNHLY and CDR2 is FYNNEI. Trimming took off 7 bases at V and 3 bases at J, with 12 bases between the two ends. The CDR3 loop spans 13 amino acids. The CDR3 loop is CASTGISYTEAFF. In nucleotides, the CDR3 is TGTGCCAGCACGGGAATATCTTACACTGAAGCTTTCTTT.

The chain carries TRBV5-1 and TRBJ2-2; D perhaps matches TRBD2 (5 bases). Trimming took 7 bases from V and 7 from J, leaving 11 bases between them. The germline V gene encodes CDR1 SGHRS and CDR2 YFSETQ. This CDR3 region has 12 residues. This chain's CDR3 is CASSRVNGELFF. In DNA, the CDR3 is TGCGCCAGCTCGAGGGTGAACGGGGAGCTGTTTTTT. Full variable domain (outside the CDR3, taken from reference TRBV5-1 and TRBJ2-2): KAGVTQTPRYLIKTRGQQVTLSCSPISGHRSVSWYQQTPGQGLQFLFEYFSETQRNKGNFPGRFSGRQFSNSRSEMNVSTLELGDSALYLCASSRVNGELFFGEGSRLTVL.

The J gene is TRBJ2-7, the V gene TRBV18; D unresolved. CDR3 size: 16 residues. In germline, CDR1 is KGHSH, CDR2 LQKENI. Trimming took 0 bases from V and 3 from J, leaving 15 bases between them. The CDR3 region is CASSPPIHKERYEQYF. The CDR3 nucleotides are TGTGCCAGCTCACCACCGATACACAAAGAGCGCTACGAGCAGTACTTC.

The chain recombines TRBV6-2 or TRBV6-3 with TRBJ1-5; D may be TRBD1 (5 bases). This CDR3 has 12 residues. The V end was cut by 4 bases, the J end by 7 bases, with 8 bases between. The germline gives CDR1 MNHEY, CDR2 SVGEGT. CDR3 sequence (DNA): TGTGCCAGCAGTTTTGGGGGGCAGCCCCAGCATTTT. This encodes CASSFGGQPQHF.

The rearrangement joins TRBV27 to TRBJ1-6, with D perhaps matching TRBD1 (6 bases). Germline CDR1 MNHEY, CDR2 SMNVEV (reference sequence). The CDR3 spans 15 residues. The V end lost 0 bases, the J end lost 7 bases, and 10 bases lay between the germline ends. For the CDR3, the DNA is TGTGCCAGCAGTTTATCTCTCAGGGGAAATTCACCCCTCCACTTT. Amino acid sequence: CASSLSLRGNSPLHF.

In this sample, this clone turned up a few times. This sequence joins TRBV19 and TRBJ2-2; 10 nucleotides match TRBD2. Germline V gene data show CDR1 as LNHDA and CDR2 as SQIVND (reference sequence). The CDR3 is 16 amino acids. Germline trimming cut 5 bases from V and 6 bases from J; bases unmatched to any gene: 9. The CDR3 region has the DNA TGTGCCAGTAGTTGGTCTAGCGGGAGTCAGTCCGGGGAGCTGTTTTTT. Amino acids: CASSWSSGSQSGELFF. Filled out from reference TRBV19 and TRBJ2-2, the complete variable domain reads DGGITQSPKYLFRKEGQNVTLSCEQNLNHDAMYWYRQDPGQGLRLIYYSQIVNDFQKGDIAEGYSVSREKKESFPLTVTSAQKNPTAFYLCASSWSSGSQSGELFFGEGSRLTVL.

This chain connects TRBV5-1 to TRBJ2-3; 8 nucleotides line up with TRBD2. CDR1 SGHRS and CDR2 YFSETQ come from the germline V gene. This CDR3 spans 15 amino acids. V lost 6 bases to trimming and J lost 2 bases; unmatched junction nucleotides: 8. The CDR3 DNA is TGCGCCAGCAAGAATCGGGGGGGGCCCACAGATACGCAGTATTTT. Translated: CASKNRGGPTDTQYF.

The chain links TRBV19 to TRBJ1-5; 9 positions agree with TRBD1. V shed 5 bases, J shed 6 bases, and the junction held 8 bases outside the gene matches. This CDR3 spans 15 amino acids. Germline-derived CDR1 and CDR2 are LNHDA and SQIVND (reference sequence). The CDR3 coding sequence is TGTGCCAGTAGTCACGGACAGGGGAGGGGTCAGCCCCAGCATTTT. It specifies CASSHGQGRGQPQHF.